The TCR beta chain under discussion was sequenced for a study of blood T cell repertoires in COVID-19 (dated by TCRdb to between 2020 and 2021). Context from the whole study: Samples covering the acute and convalescent phases of COVID-19 were provided by collaborators in the United States, Italy and Spain. The prospective study material was composed of cDNA or gDNA derived from T cells, B-cell-depleted T cells, or PBMCs. Deeply sampled blood TCRbeta repertoires from subjects exposed to, actively infected with, or recovered from COVID-19 were included in the dataset. The repertoires were made available in a free public database intended to serve as a resource for research on the immune response to SARS-CoV-2. Samples were obtained from the ongoing ImmuneRACE study (first 160 participants) and from about 1,300 subjects provided by 6 global collaborators. Nearly every sample came with metadata listing a de-identified subject ID, COVID-19 status, age in years and sex. Where available, HLA class I and class II types were taken from metadata supplied by the sample provider and were not determined by assay-based typing.

Of note for this clone: Its antigen is currently not known. No much larger clone is present one base from it, and per-base qualities are unavailable.

Broader findings and caveats from the paper: Clinical and demographic metadata were provided uncurated, with the amount varying by source and participant.

The immunoSEQ Assay, a bias-controlled multiplex PCR, was used to amplify TCRbeta CDR3 regions from genomic DNA. Concerning the study's data processing: Within the assay, amplification of reference gene primers was used to estimate how many nucleated cells each sample contained. To quantify the absolute abundance of each unique TCRbeta CDR3 rearrangement, sequence reads were collapsed and filtered. For each sample, productive Simpson clonality was calculated as the square root of Simpson's diversity index across productive rearrangements. Here the immuneACCESS table is served through TCRdb, limited to in-frame sequences with V and J called. Missing clones are a known gap in these copies; in checked studies unresolved V genes cover under half, and the rest lacks a known reason. V, J and clone size are those of that table, while D and trimming were read from the DNA. For this sample the table gives approximately 76,000 clones, of which around nine tenths were detected only once. The ten largest clones capture roughly 8.5% of the sample.

V and J are truncated by 5 bases and 2 bases respectively, leaving an intervening sequence of 9 bases. Looking up the germline V gene yields CDR1 SGHTA and CDR2 FQGNSA. The CDR3 sequence holds 13 residues, the cysteine and phenylalanine included. The sequence is cut down to CDR3 DNA, 39 bases in frame from base 1. Whole blood was collected in K2EDTA tubes by collaborating institutions according to the institutions' own protocols. For TCRbeta analysis, collaborator samples were shipped as frozen whole blood, as isolated PBMCs, or as DNA extracted from either sample type. This chain is built from TRBV7-2 and TRBJ1-2, with the D gene not confidently named. This receptor was obtained from a man aged 30 to 45 with acute or convalescent COVID-19. The specimen sequenced was peripheral blood. At the DNA level, the sequence is TGTGCCAGCAGCCAGGTGGTCAACTATGGCTACACCTTC. This is translated as CASSQVVNYGYTF.